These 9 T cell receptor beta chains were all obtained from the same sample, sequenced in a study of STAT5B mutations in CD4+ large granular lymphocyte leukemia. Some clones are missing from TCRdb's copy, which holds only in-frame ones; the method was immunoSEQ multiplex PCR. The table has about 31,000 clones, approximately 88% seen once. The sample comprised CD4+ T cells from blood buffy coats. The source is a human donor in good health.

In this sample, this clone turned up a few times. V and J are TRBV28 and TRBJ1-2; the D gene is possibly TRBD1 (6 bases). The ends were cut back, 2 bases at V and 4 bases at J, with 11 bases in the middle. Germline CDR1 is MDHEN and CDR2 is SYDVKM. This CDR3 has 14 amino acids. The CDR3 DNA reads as TGTGCCAGCAGTTTAATCGGACAGCCCTATGGCTACACCTTC. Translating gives CASSLIGQPYGYTF.

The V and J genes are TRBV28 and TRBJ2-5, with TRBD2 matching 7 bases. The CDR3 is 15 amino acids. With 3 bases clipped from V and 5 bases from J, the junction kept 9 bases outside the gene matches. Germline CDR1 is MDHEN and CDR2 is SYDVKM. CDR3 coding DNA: TGTGCCAGCAGTTTCCCCAGCGGGACGGGGGAGACCCAGTACTTC. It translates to CASSFPSGTGETQYF.

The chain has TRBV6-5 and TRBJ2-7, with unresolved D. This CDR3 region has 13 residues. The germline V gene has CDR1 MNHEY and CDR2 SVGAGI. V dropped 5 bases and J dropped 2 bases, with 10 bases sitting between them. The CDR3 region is CASSEVSTYEQYF. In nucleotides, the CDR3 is TGTGCCAGCAGTGAGGTATCTACCTACGAGCAGTACTTC.

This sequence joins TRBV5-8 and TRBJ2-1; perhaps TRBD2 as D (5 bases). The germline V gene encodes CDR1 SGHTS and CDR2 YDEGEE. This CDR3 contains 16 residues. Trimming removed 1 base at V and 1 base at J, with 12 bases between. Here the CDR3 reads CASSLRGGGSYNEQFF. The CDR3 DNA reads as TGTGCCAGCAGCTTGCGTGGAGGCGGTTCCTACAATGAGCAGTTCTTC.

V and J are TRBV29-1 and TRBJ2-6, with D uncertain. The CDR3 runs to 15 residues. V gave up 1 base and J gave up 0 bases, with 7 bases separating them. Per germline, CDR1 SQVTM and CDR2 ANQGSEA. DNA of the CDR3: TGCAGCGTTGAAGGGCTTATCTCTGGGGCCAACGTCCTGACTTTC. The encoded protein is CSVEGLISGANVLTF.

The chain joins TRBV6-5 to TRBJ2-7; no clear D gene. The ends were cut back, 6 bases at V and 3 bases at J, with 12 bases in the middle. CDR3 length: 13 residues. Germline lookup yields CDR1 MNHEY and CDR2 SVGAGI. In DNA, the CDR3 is TGTGCCAGCAGGAGAGGACCAAACTACGAGCAGTACTTC. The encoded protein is CASRRGPNYEQYF.

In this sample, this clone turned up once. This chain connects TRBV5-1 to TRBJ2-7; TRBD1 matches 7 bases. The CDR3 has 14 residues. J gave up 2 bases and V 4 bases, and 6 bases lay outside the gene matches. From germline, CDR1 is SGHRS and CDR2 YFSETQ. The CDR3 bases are TGCGCCAGCAGCCCCAGACAGGGCCCCTACGAGCAGTACTTC. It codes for CASSPRQGPYEQYF. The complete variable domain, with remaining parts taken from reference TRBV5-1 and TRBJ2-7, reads KAGVTQTPRYLIKTRGQQVTLSCSPISGHRSVSWYQQTPGQGLQFLFEYFSETQRNKGNFPGRFSGRQFSNSRSEMNVSTLELGDSALYLCASSPRQGPYEQYFGPGTRLTVT.

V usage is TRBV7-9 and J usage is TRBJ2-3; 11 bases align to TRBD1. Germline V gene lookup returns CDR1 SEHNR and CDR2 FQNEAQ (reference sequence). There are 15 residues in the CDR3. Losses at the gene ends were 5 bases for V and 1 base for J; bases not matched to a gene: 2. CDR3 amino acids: CASSPDRGRTDTQYF. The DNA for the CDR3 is TGTGCCAGCAGCCCGGACAGGGGGCGCACAGATACGCAGTATTTT.

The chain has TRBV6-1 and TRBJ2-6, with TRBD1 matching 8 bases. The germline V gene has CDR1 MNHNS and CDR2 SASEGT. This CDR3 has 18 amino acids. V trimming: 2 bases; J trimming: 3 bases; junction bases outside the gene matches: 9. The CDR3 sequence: CASSERTGRQIGANVLTF. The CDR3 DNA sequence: TGTGCCAGCAGTGAAAGGACAGGGAGGCAGATTGGGGCCAACGTCCTGACTTTC.